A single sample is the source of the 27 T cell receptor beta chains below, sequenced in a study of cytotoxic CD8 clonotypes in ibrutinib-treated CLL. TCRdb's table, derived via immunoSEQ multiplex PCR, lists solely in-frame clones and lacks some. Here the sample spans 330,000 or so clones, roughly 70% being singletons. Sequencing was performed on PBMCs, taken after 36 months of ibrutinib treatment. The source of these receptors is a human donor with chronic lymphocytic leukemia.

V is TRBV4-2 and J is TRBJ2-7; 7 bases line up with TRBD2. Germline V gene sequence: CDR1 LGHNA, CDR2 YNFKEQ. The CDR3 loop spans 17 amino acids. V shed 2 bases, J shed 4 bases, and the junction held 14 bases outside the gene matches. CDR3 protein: CASSQKFSVTAGYEQYF. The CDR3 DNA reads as TGTGCCAGCAGCCAAAAATTCTCCGTGACAGCGGGGTACGAGCAGTACTTC.

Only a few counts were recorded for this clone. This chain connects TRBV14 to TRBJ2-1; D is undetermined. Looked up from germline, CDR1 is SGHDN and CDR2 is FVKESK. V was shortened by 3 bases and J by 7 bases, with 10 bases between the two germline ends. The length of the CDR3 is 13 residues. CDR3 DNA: TGTGCCAGCAGCCAGGCGGTCGGGAATGAGCAGTTCTTC. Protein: CASSQAVGNEQFF.

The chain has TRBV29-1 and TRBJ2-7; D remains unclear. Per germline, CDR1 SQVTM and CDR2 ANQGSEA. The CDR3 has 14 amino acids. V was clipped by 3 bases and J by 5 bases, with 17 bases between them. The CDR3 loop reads CSVEFSRNRDEQYF. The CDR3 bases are TGCAGCGTTGAGTTCAGCAGGAATCGCGACGAGCAGTACTTC.

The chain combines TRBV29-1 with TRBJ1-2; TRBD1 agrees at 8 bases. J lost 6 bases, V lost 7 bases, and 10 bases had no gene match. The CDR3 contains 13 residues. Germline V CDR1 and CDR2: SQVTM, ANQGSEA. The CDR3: CSDGPQGAHGYTF. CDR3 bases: TGCAGCGACGGCCCCCAGGGGGCTCATGGCTACACCTTC.

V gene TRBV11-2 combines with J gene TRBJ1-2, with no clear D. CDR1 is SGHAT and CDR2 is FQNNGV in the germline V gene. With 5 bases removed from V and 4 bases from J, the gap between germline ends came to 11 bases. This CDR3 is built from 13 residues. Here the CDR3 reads CASSMGRAYGYTF. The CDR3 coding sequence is TGTGCCAGCAGCATGGGGAGGGCCTATGGCTACACCTTC. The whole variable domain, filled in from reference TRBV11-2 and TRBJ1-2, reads EAGVAQSPRYKIIEKRQSVAFWCNPISGHATLYWYQQILGQGPKLLIQFQNNGVVDDSQLPKDRFSAERLKGVDSTLKIQPAKLEDSAVYLCASSMGRAYGYTFGSGTRLTVV.

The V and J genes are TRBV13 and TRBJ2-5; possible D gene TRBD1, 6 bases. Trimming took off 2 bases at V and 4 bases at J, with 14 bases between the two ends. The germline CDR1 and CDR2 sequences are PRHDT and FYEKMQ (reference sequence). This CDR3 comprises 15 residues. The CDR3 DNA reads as TGTGCCAGCAGCTTAACCCCGGGACAAAGAGAGACCCAGTACTTC. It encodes CASSLTPGQRETQYF.

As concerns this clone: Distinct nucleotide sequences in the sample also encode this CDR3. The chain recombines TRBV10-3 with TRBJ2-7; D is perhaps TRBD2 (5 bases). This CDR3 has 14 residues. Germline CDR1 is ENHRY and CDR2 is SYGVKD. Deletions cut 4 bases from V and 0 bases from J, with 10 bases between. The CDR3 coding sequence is TGTGCCATCAGTGGGACTGCCAGCTCCTACGAGCAGTACTTC. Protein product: CAISGTASSYEQYF.

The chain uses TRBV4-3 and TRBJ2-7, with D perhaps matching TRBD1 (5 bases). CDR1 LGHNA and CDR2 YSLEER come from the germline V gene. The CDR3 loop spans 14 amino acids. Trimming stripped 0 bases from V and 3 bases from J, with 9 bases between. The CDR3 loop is CASSQDPGRYEQYF. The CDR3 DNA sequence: TGCGCCAGCAGCCAAGATCCAGGGCGCTACGAGCAGTACTTC.

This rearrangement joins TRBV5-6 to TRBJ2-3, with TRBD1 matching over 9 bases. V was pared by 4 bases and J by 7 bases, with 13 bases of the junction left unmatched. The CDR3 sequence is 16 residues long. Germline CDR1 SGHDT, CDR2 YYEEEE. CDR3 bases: TGTGCCAGCAGCATCAACAGGGGGCAGGGTTTGAATACGCAGTATTTT. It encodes CASSINRGQGLNTQYF.

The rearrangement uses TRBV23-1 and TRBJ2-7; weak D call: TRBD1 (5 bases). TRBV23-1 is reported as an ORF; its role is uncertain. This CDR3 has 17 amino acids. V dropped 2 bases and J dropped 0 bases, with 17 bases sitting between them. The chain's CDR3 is CASSQLDGHRSSYEQYF. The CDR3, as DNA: TGCGCCAGCAGTCAACTAGACGGCCACAGGAGCTCCTACGAGCAGTACTTC.

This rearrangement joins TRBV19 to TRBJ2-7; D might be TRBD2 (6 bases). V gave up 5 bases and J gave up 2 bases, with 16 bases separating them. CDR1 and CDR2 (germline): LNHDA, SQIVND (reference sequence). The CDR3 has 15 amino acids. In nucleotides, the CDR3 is TGTGCCAGTAGTCTTCACGGGACTCGGACCTACGAGCAGTACTTC. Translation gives CASSLHGTRTYEQYF.

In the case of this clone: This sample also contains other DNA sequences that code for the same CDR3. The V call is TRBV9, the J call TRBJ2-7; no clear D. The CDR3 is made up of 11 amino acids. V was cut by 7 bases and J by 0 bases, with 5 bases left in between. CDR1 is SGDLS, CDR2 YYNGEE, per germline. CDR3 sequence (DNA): TGTGCCAGCGGCAGCTCCTACGAGCAGTACTTC. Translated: CASGSSYEQYF.

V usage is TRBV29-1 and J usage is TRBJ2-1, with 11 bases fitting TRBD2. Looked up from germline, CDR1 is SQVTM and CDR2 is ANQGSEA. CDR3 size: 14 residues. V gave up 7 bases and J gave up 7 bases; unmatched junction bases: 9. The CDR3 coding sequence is TGCAGCGGTATCGGGACTAGCGGAAGTAATGAGCAGTTCTTC. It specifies CSGIGTSGSNEQFF.

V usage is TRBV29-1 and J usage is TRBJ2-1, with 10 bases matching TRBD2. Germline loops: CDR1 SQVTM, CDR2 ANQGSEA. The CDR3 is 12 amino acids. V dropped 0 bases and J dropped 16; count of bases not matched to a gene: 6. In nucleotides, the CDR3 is TGCAGCGTTGAAGACGGACTAGCGGTGGTCTTCTTC. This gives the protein CSVEDGLAVVFF.

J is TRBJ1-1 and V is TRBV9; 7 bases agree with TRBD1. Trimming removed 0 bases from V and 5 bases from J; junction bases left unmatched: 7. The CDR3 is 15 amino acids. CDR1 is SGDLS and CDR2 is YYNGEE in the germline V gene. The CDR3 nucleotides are TGTGCCAGCAGCGTAGTGTTAGGGGGCAGGACTGAAGCTTTCTTT. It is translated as CASSVVLGGRTEAFF.

CDR3 DNA: TGCGCCAGCAGCCATTTCGCTAGGGACGGGGACGAGCAGTACTTC. Translating it yields CASSHFARDGDEQYF. This chain connects TRBV4-1 to TRBJ2-7; D may correspond to TRBD1 or TRBD2 (5 bases each). The CDR3 is 15 amino acids. Trimming took off 3 bases at V and 5 bases at J, with 17 bases between the two ends. The germline CDR1 and CDR2 sequences are MGHRA and YSYEKL.

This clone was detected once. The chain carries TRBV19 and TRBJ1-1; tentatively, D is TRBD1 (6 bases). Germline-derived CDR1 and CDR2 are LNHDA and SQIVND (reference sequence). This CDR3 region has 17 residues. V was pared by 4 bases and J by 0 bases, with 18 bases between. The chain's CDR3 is CASSTRGLGVVNTEAFF. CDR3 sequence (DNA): TGTGCCAGTAGTACCAGGGGACTCGGAGTGGTGAACACTGAAGCTTTCTTT.

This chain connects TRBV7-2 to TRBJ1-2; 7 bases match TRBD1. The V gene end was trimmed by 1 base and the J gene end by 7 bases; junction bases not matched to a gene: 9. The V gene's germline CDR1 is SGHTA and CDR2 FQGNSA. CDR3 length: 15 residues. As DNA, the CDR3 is TGTGCCAGCAGCTTAGAAACAGGGGTGCAGGGTGGCTACACCTTC. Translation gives CASSLETGVQGGYTF. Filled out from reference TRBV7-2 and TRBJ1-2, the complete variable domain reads GAGVSQSPSNKVTEKGKDVELRCDPISGHTALYWYRQSLGQGLEFLIYFQGNSAPDKSGLPSDRFSAERTGGSVSTLTIQRTQQEDSAVYLCASSLETGVQGGYTFGSGTRLTVV.

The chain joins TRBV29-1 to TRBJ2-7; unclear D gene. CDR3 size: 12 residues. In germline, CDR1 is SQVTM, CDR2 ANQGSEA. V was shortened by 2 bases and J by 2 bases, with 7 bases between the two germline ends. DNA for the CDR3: TGCAGCGTTGAACTTGAGGCCTACGAGCAGTACTTC. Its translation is CSVELEAYEQYF.

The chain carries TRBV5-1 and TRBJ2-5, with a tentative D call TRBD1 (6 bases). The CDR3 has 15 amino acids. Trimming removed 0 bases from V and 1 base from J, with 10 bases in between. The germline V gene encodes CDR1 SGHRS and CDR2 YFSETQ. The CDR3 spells CASSLGPGVQETQYF. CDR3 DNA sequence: TGCGCCAGCAGCTTGGGCCCAGGGGTCCAAGAGACCCAGTACTTC.

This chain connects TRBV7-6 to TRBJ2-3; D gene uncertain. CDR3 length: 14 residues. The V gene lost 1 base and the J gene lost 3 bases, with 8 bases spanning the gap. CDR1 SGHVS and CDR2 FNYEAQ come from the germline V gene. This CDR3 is CASSLETGTDTQYF. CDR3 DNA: TGTGCCAGCAGCTTAGAAACTGGGACAGATACGCAGTATTTT.

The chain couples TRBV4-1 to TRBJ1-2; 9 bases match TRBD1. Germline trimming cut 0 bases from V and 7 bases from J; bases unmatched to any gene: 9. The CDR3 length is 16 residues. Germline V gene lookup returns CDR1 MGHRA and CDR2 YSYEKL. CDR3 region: CASSQDGQGRAGGYTF. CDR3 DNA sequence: TGCGCCAGCAGCCAAGATGGACAGGGGAGAGCCGGTGGCTACACCTTC.

The CDR3 here is CATTRSGSSYEQYF. CDR3 bases: TGTGCCACCACCCGTAGCGGGAGCTCCTACGAGCAGTACTTC. This chain links TRBV10-3 with TRBJ2-7; 9 bases fit TRBD2. CDR3 length equals 14 residues. CDR1 and CDR2 from the germline V gene are ENHRY and SYGVKD. The V gene end was trimmed by 10 bases and the J gene end by 0 bases; junction bases not matched to a gene: 7.

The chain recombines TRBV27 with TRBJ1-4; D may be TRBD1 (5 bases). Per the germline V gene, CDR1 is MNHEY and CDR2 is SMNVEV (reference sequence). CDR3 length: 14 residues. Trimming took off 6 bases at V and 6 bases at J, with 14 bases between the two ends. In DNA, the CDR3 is TGTGCCAGCAGCCCTGGGACGGCTCATGAAAAACTGTTTTTT. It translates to CASSPGTAHEKLFF.

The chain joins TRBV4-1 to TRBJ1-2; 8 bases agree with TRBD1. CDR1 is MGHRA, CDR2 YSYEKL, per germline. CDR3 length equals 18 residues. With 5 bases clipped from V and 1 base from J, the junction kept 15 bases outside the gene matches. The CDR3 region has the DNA TGCGCCAGCAGCTACTCCAACGATAGACAGGGGAATAACTATGGCTACACCTTC. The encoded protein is CASSYSNDRQGNNYGYTF.

In nucleotides, the CDR3 is TGCGCCAGCAGCCAAGCAGGGTTACTAAACACAGATACGCAGTATTTT. Translated, it gives CASSQAGLLNTDTQYF. This chain connects TRBV4-1 to TRBJ2-3; D might be TRBD1 (5 bases). The CDR3 extends over 16 amino acids. The V and J ends lost 1 base and 2 bases respectively, with 13 bases between them. The germline CDR1 and CDR2 sequences are MGHRA and YSYEKL.

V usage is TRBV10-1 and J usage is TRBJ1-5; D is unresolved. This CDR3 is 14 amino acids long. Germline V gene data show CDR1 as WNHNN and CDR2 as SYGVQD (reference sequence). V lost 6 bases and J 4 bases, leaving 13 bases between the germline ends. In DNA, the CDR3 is TGCGCCAGCAGCTCAAAAAAAAGGAATCAGCCCCAGCATTTT. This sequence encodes CASSSKKRNQPQHF.